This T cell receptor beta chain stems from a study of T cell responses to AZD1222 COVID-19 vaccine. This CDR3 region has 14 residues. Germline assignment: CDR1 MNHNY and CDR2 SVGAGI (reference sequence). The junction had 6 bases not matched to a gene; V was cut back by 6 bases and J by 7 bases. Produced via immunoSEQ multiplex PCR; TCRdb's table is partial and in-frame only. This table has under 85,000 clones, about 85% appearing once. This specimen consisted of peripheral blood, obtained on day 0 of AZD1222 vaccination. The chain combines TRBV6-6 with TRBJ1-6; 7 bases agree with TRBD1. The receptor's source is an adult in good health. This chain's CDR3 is CASSRDRANSPLHF. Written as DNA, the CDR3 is TGTGCCAGCAGCCGTGACAGGGCAAATTCACCCCTCCACTTT.